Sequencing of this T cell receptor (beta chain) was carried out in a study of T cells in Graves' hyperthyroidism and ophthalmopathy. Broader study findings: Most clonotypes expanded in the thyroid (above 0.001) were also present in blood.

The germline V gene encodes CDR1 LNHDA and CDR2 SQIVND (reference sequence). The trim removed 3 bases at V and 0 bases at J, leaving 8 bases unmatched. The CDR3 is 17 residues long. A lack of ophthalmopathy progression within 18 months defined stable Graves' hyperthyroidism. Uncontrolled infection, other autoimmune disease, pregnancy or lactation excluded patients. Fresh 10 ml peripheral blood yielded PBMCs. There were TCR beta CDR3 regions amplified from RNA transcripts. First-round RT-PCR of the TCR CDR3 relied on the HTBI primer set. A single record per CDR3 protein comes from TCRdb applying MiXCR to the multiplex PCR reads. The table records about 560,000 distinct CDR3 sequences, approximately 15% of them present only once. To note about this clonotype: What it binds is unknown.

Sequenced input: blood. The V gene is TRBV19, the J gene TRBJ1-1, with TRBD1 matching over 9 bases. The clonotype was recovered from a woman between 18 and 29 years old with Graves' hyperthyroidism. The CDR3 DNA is TGTGCCAGTAGTATTAGGTCGACAGGGGGTTTGAACACTGAAGCTTTCTTT. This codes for CASSIRSTGGLNTEAFF. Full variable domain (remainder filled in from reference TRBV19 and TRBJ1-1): DGGITQSPKYLFRKEGQNVTLSCEQNLNHDAMYWYRQDPGQGLRLIYYSQIVNDFQKGDIAEGYSVSREKKESFPLTVTSAQKNPTAFYLCASSIRSTGGLNTEAFFGQGTRLTVV.